The 10 T cell receptor beta chains listed next were all sequenced from one sample in a study of shared clonotypes between healthy human individuals. Using immunoSEQ multiplex PCR, the repertoire was profiled, and TCRdb retains in-frame clones only, with some absent. The table has millions of clones, over 85% seen once. The sequencing input was naive CD4+ T cells sorted from blood. Subset denoted: CD45RA+ positively selected. The receptors here all came from a man aged 18 to 30 in good health.

This chain uses TRBV10-3 with TRBJ1-4, with 7 bases identical to TRBD1. CDR3 size: 16 residues. Germline trimming cut 2 bases from V and 7 bases from J; bases unmatched to any gene: 10. Germline V lookup: CDR1 ENHRY, CDR2 SYGVKD. The CDR3 DNA reads as TGTGCCATCAGTGAGCCGAACAGGGGAGTAGGTGAAAAACTGTTTTTT. Protein sequence: CAISEPNRGVGEKLFF.

The V gene is TRBV29-1, the J gene TRBJ1-1, with a weak D call TRBD1 (5 bases). Per the germline V gene, CDR1 is SQVTM and CDR2 is ANQGSEA. V lost 4 bases, J lost 2 bases, and 8 bases lay in between. CDR3 size: 12 residues. CDR3: CSVGGRNTEAFF. Written as DNA, the CDR3 is TGCAGCGTTGGGGGACGTAACACTGAAGCTTTCTTT.

This clone was detected only once. The rearrangement joins TRBV19 to TRBJ1-2; 7 nucleotides align to TRBD1. The CDR3 spans 14 residues. The V gene's germline CDR1 is LNHDA and CDR2 SQIVND (reference sequence). Trimming removed 1 base from V and 6 bases from J; junction bases left unmatched: 5. The CDR3 loop reads CASSIGDRNHGYTF. The DNA of the CDR3 is TGTGCCAGTAGTATAGGGGACAGAAACCATGGCTACACCTTC.

Notes on this clone: This CDR3 is also generated by other DNA sequences in the sample. V is TRBV6-6 and J is TRBJ1-1; weak D call: TRBD1 (5 bases). V shed 6 bases and J shed 0 bases, with 11 bases lying between them. The CDR3 consists of 14 residues. Per the germline V gene, CDR1 is MNHNY and CDR2 is SVGAGI (reference sequence). The CDR3 DNA follows: TGTGCCAGCAGCTACGGACACCTGAACACTGAAGCTTTCTTT. This encodes CASSYGHLNTEAFF.

This chain uses TRBV5-6 with TRBJ2-5; 10 bases are shared with TRBD1. Losses at the gene ends were 4 bases for V and 6 bases for J; bases not matched to a gene: 6. The germline V gene has CDR1 SGHDT and CDR2 YYEEEE. This CDR3 contains 14 residues. This CDR3 is CASSPPGQGKTQYF. As DNA, the CDR3 is TGTGCCAGCAGCCCCCCGGGACAGGGGAAGACCCAGTACTTC.

The gene calls are TRBV7-9 and TRBJ2-5; D gene uncertain. V was pared by 2 bases and J by 2 bases, with 12 bases between. The V gene's germline CDR1 is SEHNR and CDR2 FQNEAQ (reference sequence). The CDR3 runs 15 residues. CDR3 residues: CASSLNVEEQETQYF. The CDR3 DNA sequence: TGTGCCAGCAGCTTAAACGTCGAGGAACAAGAGACCCAGTACTTC.

The chain links TRBV7-2 to TRBJ2-5; 8 bases align to TRBD1. This CDR3 is 14 amino acids long. V shed 5 bases and J 2 bases; nucleotides not matched to a gene: 4. Germline V gene lookup returns CDR1 SGHTA and CDR2 FQGNSA. CDR3 bases: TGTGCCAGCAGCCAGGACAGGGCACAAGAGACCCAGTACTTC. Protein sequence: CASSQDRAQETQYF.

This chain connects TRBV5-1 to TRBJ2-2, with D possibly matching TRBD2 (5 bases). The germline CDR1 and CDR2 sequences are SGHRS and YFSETQ. Trimming pared 0 bases from V and 6 bases from J, leaving 9 bases between. This CDR3 comprises 14 residues. CDR3 amino acids: CASSLGKEAGELFF. The CDR3 bases are TGCGCCAGCAGCTTGGGGAAGGAGGCCGGGGAGCTGTTTTTT.

The chain has TRBV7-3 and TRBJ2-1, with 9 bases identical to TRBD2. The J segment lost 10 bases and the V segment lost 0 bases, leaving 4 bases of the junction unmatched. CDR1 and CDR2 (germline): SGHTA, FQGTGA. This CDR3 is 14 amino acids long. The CDR3 spells CASSLTSGGPEQFF. In nucleotides, the CDR3 is TGTGCCAGCAGCTTAACTAGCGGGGGACCAGAGCAGTTCTTC.

The chain is built from TRBV6-1 and TRBJ2-3, with a weak D call TRBD1 (5 bases). Germline assignment: CDR1 MNHNS and CDR2 SASEGT. The V gene lost 0 bases and the J gene lost 0 bases, with 10 bases spanning the gap. The CDR3 totals 16 residues. DNA of the CDR3: TGTGCCAGCAGTGAAGCAATGGGGCCTAGCACAGATACGCAGTATTTT. Its translation is CASSEAMGPSTDTQYF.